Following are 10 T cell receptor beta chains from one sample sequenced in a study of CD8 T cells in Susac syndrome. Random hexamers were used to reverse transcribe an amount of roughly 0.5 to 1 ug RNA. TCRdb re-called the immunoSEQ multiplex PCR reads through MiXCR, storing one row per CDR3 protein. Of about 25,000 distinct CDR3 sequences in the sample, around 94% were seen once. Material for sequencing was CD8+ T cells from PBMCs. The receptors derive from a human donor in good health.

The chain couples TRBV7-2 to TRBJ1-2, with 7 bases aligning to TRBD1. The junction had 7 bases not matched to a gene; V was cut back by 6 bases and J by 0 bases. The CDR3 consists of 15 residues. Per the germline V gene, CDR1 is SGHTA and CDR2 is FQGNSA. CDR3 DNA: TGTGCCAGCAGGTTATCCGGGACAGCTAACTATGGCTACACCTTC. As protein: CASRLSGTANYGYTF.

The chain is built from TRBV9 and TRBJ2-5, with a possible D match to TRBD2 (5 bases). Trimming shortened V by 3 bases and J by 2 bases, and 11 bases separated the two germline ends. The CDR3 has 14 amino acids. Germline CDR1 reads SGDLS; CDR2 reads YYNGEE. The DNA of the CDR3 is TGTGCCAGCAGCGAGAGTGGACTGCAAGAGACCCAGTACTTC. Translation gives CASSESGLQETQYF.

The CDR3 reads CASSRGGSSTDTQYF. Written as DNA, the CDR3 is TGCGCCAGCTCTCGAGGGGGTAGTAGCACAGATACGCAGTATTTT. The chain combines TRBV10-2 with TRBJ2-3; TRBD1 is a possible D gene (6 bases). Per germline, CDR1 WSHSY and CDR2 SAAADI. The CDR3 runs to 15 residues. V was cut by 8 bases and J by 0 bases, with 15 bases left in between.

J is TRBJ2-1 and V is TRBV3-1, with 7 bases identical to TRBD1. Germline V lookup: CDR1 LGHDT, CDR2 YNNKEL (reference sequence). V lost 2 bases and J lost 7; bases outside the gene matches: 11. CDR3 length equals 16 residues. The CDR3 DNA reads as TGTGCCAGCAGCCAACAGACAGGGTTGACTTCGAATGAGCAGTTCTTC. Protein product: CASSQQTGLTSNEQFF.

The V and J genes are TRBV12-3 or TRBV12-4 and TRBJ2-7; TRBD1 agrees at 8 bases. Trimming removed 4 bases from V and 2 bases from J; junction bases left unmatched: 13. There are 17 residues in the CDR3. DNA for the CDR3: TGTGCCAGCAGTTCCCAGTATAGCGACAGGGGTGCCTACGAGCAGTACTTC. As protein: CASSSQYSDRGAYEQYF.

This chain links TRBV27 with TRBJ1-1, with 8 bases identical to TRBD1. The length of the CDR3 is 13 residues. Per the germline V gene, CDR1 is MNHEY and CDR2 is SMNVEV (reference sequence). V was clipped by 3 bases and J by 5 bases; unmatched bases: 2. CDR3 DNA sequence: TGTGCCAGCAGTTTCAGGGGGCTGACTGAAGCTTTCTTT. Its protein is CASSFRGLTEAFF.

CDR3 nucleotide sequence: TGTGCCAGCAGCCCGAGGGACAAAGTCGGCGGGGAGCTGTTTTTT. As protein: CASSPRDKVGGELFF. V and J are TRBV6-5 and TRBJ2-2; D is perhaps TRBD1 (6 bases). V was shortened by 6 bases and J by 7 bases, with 18 bases between the two germline ends. CDR3 length: 15 residues. CDR1 and CDR2 (germline): MNHEY, SVGAGI.

This clonotype was recorded a few times. This chain joins TRBV6-2 or TRBV6-3 and TRBJ1-6; D gene unclear. Trimming stripped 8 bases from V and 14 bases from J, with 13 bases between. The CDR3 runs 11 residues. The germline V gene has CDR1 MNHEY and CDR2 SVGEGT. The chain's CDR3 is CASETPGTLHF. The CDR3 DNA sequence: TGTGCCAGCGAAACCCCTGGGACCCTCCACTTT.

This chain connects TRBV4-3 to TRBJ1-1; D is uncertain. Deletions cut 1 base from V and 4 bases from J, with 7 bases between. CDR1 and CDR2 from the germline V gene are LGHNA and YSLEER. The CDR3 consists of 13 residues. This CDR3 is CASSQAKGTEAFF. The CDR3 nucleotides are TGCGCCAGCAGCCAAGCTAAGGGCACTGAAGCTTTCTTT.

This rearrangement joins TRBV3-1 to TRBJ2-3, with 8 positions matching TRBD2. Trimming took 0 bases from V and 7 from J; bases not matched to a gene: 9. CDR3 size: 16 residues. CDR1 is LGHDT, CDR2 YNNKEL, per germline (reference sequence). CDR3 in amino acids: CASSQEWAGGRNTQYF. In DNA form, the CDR3 reads TGTGCCAGCAGCCAAGAATGGGCGGGGGGCCGGAATACGCAGTATTTT.